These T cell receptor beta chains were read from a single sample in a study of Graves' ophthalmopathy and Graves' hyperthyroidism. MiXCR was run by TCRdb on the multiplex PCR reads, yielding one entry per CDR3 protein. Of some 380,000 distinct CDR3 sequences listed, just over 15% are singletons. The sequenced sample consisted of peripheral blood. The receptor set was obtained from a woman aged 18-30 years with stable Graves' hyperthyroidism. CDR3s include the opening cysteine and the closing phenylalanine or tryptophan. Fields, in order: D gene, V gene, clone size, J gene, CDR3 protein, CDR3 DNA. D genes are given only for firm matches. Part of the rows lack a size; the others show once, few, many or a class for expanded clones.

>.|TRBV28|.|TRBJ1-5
CASRPDKGASQPQHF
TGTGCCAGCAGACCCGACAAAGGTGCTTCTCAGCCCCAGCATTTT
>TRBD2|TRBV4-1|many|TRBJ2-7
CASSPTGLAPGRSYEQYF
TGCGCCAGCAGCCCTACGGGACTAGCCCCAGGACGGTCCTACGAGCAGTACTTC
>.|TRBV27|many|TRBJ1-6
CASSPGRTLNSPLHF
TGTGCCAGCTCCCCCGGCAGGACCCTTAATTCACCCCTCCACTTT
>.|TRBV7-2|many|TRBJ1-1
CASSLEVRNTEAFF
TGTGCCAGCAGCTTAGAGGTCAGGAACACTGAAGCTTTCTTT
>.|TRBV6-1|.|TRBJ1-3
CASKSGVNYSGNTIYF
TGTGCCAGCAAGTCAGGGGTTAATTACTCTGGAAACACCATATATTTT
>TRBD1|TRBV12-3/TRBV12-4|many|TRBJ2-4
CASSSYHRGMGIQYF
TGTGCCAGCAGTTCCTATCACAGGGGAATGGGCATTCAGTACTTC
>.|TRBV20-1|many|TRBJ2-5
CSARKTETQYF
TGCAGTGCTAGGAAGACGGAGACCCAGTACTTC
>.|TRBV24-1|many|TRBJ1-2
CATSDPRDGPNYGYTF
TGTGCCACCAGTGATCCAAGGGACGGGCCTAACTATGGCTACACCTTC
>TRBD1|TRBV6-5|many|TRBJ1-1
CASSHRGEEAFF
TGTGCCAGCAGTCACAGGGGCGAAGAAGCTTTCTTT
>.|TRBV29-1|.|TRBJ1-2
CSVVVGRDGYTF
TGCAGCGTTGTTGTCGGGCGAGATGGCTACACCTTC
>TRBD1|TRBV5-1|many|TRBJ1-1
CASGREQGGMNTEAFF
TGCGCCAGCGGAAGGGAGCAGGGGGGGATGAACACTGAAGCTTTCTTT
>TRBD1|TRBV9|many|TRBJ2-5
CASSPTGGEETQYF
TGTGCCAGCAGCCCTACAGGGGGCGAGGAGACCCAGTACTTC
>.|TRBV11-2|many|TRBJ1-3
CASSLEGSSGNTIYF
TGTGCCAGCAGCTTAGAAGGGTCCTCTGGAAACACCATATATTTT
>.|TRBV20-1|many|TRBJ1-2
CSARSGLQHPESYGYTF
TGCAGTGCTAGATCGGGTCTACAACATCCGGAGAGCTATGGCTACACCTTC
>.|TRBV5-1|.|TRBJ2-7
CASSAYWKSVFSYEQYF
TGCGCCAGCAGCGCCTACTGGAAGAGCGTTTTCTCCTACGAGCAGTACTTC
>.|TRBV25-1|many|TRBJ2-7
CASSASVTANREQYF
TGTGCCAGCAGTGCCTCAGTCACCGCTAATAGGGAGCAGTACTTC
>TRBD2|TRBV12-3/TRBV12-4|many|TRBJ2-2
CASSFWATAGAPLAGELFF
TGTGCCAGCAGTTTTTGGGCTACAGCGGGGGCCCCTCTCGCCGGGGAGCTGTTTTTT
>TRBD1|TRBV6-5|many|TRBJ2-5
CASSYSWTGSPQETQYF
TGTGCCAGCAGTTACTCTTGGACAGGGAGCCCCCAAGAGACCCAGTACTTC
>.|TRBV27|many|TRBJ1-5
CASSFLLLTRGKSNQPQHF
TGTGCCAGCAGTTTCCTCCTGCTTACAAGGGGCAAAAGCAATCAGCCCCAGCATTTT
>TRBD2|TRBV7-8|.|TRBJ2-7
CARRSGGYEQYF
TGTGCCCGCAGGAGCGGGGGTTACGAGCAGTACTTC
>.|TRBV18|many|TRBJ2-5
CASSRSGDQETQYF
TGTGCCAGCTCACGGTCGGGGGACCAAGAGACCCAGTACTTC
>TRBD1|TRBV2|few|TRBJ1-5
CASSSRRGGGGNQPQHF
TGTGCCAGCAGTTCCCGGAGGGGAGGGGGCGGCAATCAGCCCCAGCATTTT
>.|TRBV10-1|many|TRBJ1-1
CASSESTAVRDKAFF
TGCGCCAGCAGTGAGTCGACAGCGGTCCGAGACAAAGCTTTCTTT
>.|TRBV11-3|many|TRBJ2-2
CASSFLSLTGELFF
TGTGCCAGCAGCTTCCTCTCGCTCACCGGGGAGCTGTTTTTT
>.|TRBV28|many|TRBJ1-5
CASSFDWRDQPQHF
TGTGCCAGCAGTTTCGACTGGAGGGATCAGCCCCAGCATTTT
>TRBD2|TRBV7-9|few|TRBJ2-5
CASSGGLAGNQETQYF
TGTGCCAGCAGCGGGGGACTAGCGGGGAACCAAGAGACCCAGTACTTC
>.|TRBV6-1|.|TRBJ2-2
CASSGQPANTGELFF
TGTGCCAGCAGTGGACAGCCAGCGAACACCGGGGAGCTGTTTTTT
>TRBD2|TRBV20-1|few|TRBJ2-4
CSASIAGIAKNIKYF
TGCAGTGCTAGTATAGCGGGTATAGCCAAAAACATTAAGTACTTC
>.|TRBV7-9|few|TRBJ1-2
CASRAEDANYGYTF
TGTGCCAGCAGGGCGGAGGATGCTAACTATGGCTACACCTTC
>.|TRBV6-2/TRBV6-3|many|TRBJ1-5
CAIPARGLAGKDQPQHF
TGTGCCATCCCAGCTAGGGGACTGGCTGGGAAGGATCAGCCCCAGCATTTT
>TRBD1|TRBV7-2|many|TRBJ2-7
CASSSLGTGDYEQYF
TGTGCCAGCAGCTCCCTCGGGACAGGAGACTACGAGCAGTACTTC
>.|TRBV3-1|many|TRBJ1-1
CASSPKRTGRLNTEAFF
TGTGCCAGCAGTCCCAAGCGCACAGGCCGATTGAACACTGAAGCTTTCTTT
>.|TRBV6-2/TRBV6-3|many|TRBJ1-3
CASSYSATGNTIYF
TGTGCCAGCAGTTACTCGGCGACGGGAAACACCATATATTTT
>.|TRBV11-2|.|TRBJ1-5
CASSLEGRGTRPQHF
TGTGCCAGCAGCTTAGAGGGTAGGGGGACTCGGCCCCAGCATTTT
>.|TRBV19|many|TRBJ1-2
CASMRGPGDYGYTF
TGTGCCAGTATGAGAGGTCCCGGGGACTATGGCTACACCTTC
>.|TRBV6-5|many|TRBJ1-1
CASSYEGRGNTEAFF
TGTGCCAGCAGTTACGAGGGACGGGGGAACACTGAAGCTTTCTTT
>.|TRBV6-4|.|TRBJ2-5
CASGPTEETQYF
TGTGCCAGCGGGCCTACCGAAGAGACCCAGTACTTC
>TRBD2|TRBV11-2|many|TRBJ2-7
CASSPTAGEQYF
TGTGCCAGCAGCCCGACAGCGGGAGAGCAGTACTTC
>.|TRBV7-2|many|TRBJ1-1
CASSLTPRYTEAFF
TGTGCCAGCAGCTTAACCCCCAGGTACACTGAAGCTTTCTTT
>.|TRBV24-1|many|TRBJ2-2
CATRHNTNTGELFF
TGTGCCACCAGGCACAACACGAACACCGGGGAGCTGTTTTTT
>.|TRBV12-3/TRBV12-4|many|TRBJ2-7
CASSPASISGRSTYEQYF
TGTGCCAGCAGTCCCGCCTCTATAAGTGGACGATCGACCTACGAGCAGTACTTC
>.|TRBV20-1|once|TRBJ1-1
CSAPTDLRSFF
TGCAGTGCGCCGACGGACCTTAGGTCTTTCTTT
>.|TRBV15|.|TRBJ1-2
CATSRAFGSGYTF
TGTGCCACCAGCAGAGCCTTTGGATCGGGCTACACCTTC
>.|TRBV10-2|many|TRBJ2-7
CASSESRWEQYF
TGCGCCAGCAGTGAGTCGAGGTGGGAGCAGTACTTC
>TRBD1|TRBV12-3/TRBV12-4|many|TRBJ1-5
CASRAGTDTYSNQPQHF
TGTGCCAGCAGGGCCGGGACAGACACATATAGCAATCAGCCCCAGCATTTT
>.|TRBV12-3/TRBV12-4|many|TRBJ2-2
CASRTTRNGELFF
TGTGCCAGCAGAACTACTAGAAACGGGGAGCTGTTTTTT
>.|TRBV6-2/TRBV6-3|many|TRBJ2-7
CASSYRGEQYF
TGTGCCAGCAGTTACAGGGGCGAGCAGTACTTC
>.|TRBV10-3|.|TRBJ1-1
CAISESTLSPNTEAFF
TGTGCCATCAGTGAGTCGACTCTATCTCCGAACACTGAAGCTTTCTTT
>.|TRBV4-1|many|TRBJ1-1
CASSQVGIAEAFF
TGCGCCAGCAGCCAAGTGGGGATCGCTGAAGCTTTCTTT
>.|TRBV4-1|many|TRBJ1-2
CASSQDPRAFGYTF
TGCGCCAGCAGCCAAGATCCCAGGGCATTCGGCTACACCTTC